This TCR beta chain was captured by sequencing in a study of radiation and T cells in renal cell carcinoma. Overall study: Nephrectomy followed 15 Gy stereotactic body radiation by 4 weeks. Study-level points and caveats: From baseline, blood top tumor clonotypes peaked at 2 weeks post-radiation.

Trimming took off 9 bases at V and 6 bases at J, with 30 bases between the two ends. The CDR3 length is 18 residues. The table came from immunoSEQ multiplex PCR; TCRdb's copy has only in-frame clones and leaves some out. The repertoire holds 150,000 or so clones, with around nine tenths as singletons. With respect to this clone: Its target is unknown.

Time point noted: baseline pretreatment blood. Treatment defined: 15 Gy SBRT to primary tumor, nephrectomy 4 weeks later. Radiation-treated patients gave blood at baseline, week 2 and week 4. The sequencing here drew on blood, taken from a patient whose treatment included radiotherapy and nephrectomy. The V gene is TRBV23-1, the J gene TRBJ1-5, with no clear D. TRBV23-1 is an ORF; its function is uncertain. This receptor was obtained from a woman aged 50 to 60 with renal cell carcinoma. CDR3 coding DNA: TGCGCCAGGAGAGGTGGGGTTGGGGAAAAGGGCTGGAGTCAGCCCCAGCATTTT. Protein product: CARRGGVGEKGWSQPQHF.